The entry that follows covers one T cell receptor (beta chain) sequence. Which antigen it targets is not known. Base quality data are lacking; no much larger clone is found one base away. These data are taken from a study of T cell responses to AZD1222 COVID-19 vaccine (dated by TCRdb to 2020 to 2023). As for the study more broadly: Because spike-specific TCR depth and breadth did not differ between the two schedules, AZD1222 recipients who got a second dose at roughly 4 weeks were pooled with those who got a second dose at roughly 12 weeks. A total of 233 trial participants underwent TCR sequencing, of whom some 210 received two doses of AZD1222 and about 26 received two doses of the MenACWY control vaccine. Trial participants were enrolled by age into 18-55, 56-69 and 70-plus year subgroups, with about 150, 28 and 57 TCR-sequenced participants respectively. The study at large found these results: Conclusions about previously exposed vaccinees were limited because only six or seven AZD1222 recipients were SARS-CoV-2 seropositive at baseline. Because no samples from the day 14 peak response were available, repertoires could be characterized only after the peak T cell response. The 56-69-year group was small, and its depth increase did not reach significance, likely because of low power. Most participants were white British and females outnumbered males, and the authors suggested that clonal diversity may have been underestimated. A significant rise in spike-specific TCR breadth and depth was observed after two AZD1222 doses relative to day 0 and relative to MenACWY recipients. The whole spike protein was spanned by vaccine-associated CD4 TCRs, and dominant responses were seen in regions 160-218 and 743-854. Nearly half of unique spike-specific TCRs reportedly recognized epitopes outside regions mutated in the B.1.351 and B.1.1.7 variants.

The time point label on this specimen signifies: baseline before first vaccination. Samples from vaccinated people were obtained from the UK trials COV001 and COV002, which included a single-blind randomized controlled phase 2/3 trial of AZD1222 (ChAdOx1 nCoV-19) in healthy adults. For TCRbeta chain sequencing, PBMC samples were collected from trial participants at day 0 and at day 28 after the second dose. Clipping removes 2 bases from V and 5 bases from J, with 9 as the unmatched junction base count. Sequences KGHSH (CDR1) and LQKENI (CDR2) are obtained from the germline V gene. CDR3 length: 16 amino acids, cysteine to phenylalanine. Kept here is only the CDR3 DNA, which spans 48 bases and is read in frame from base 1. The CDR3 regions of human TCRbeta chains were analyzed by immunosequencing. The paper's processing steps were these. Repertoire TCRs were matched against a reference library of SARS-CoV-2-specific TCRs generated with the MIRA antigen-specificity platform. Breadth was defined as the fraction of unique TCRs that were SARS-CoV-2-associated. Depth was defined as the fraction of total T cells that were SARS-CoV-2-associated. Each spike-specific TCR was assigned to its reactive spike region and to a CD4 or CD8 class using the MIRA data. Log10-transformed breadth and depth values were compared by one-way ANOVA with Sidak's multiple comparisons tests. In its TCRdb copy, this immuneACCESS table keeps in-frame sequences only and misses some clones. Where compared with another copy, unresolved V genes explain less than half of these, and the others have no known cause. V and J calls and clone size are copied from that table; D and trimming were computed from the DNA. The sample includes fewer than 120,000 clones, with roughly 87% observed a single time. The top ten constitute less than 3.5% of the sample.

The TCR sequence derives from an adult in good health. The specimen comprised peripheral blood, sampled on day 0 of AZD1222 vaccination. This chain is built from TRBV18 and TRBJ2-1; 7 of the junction bases match TRBD2. The DNA is TGTGCCAGCTCACCATACGGGACGGGGGGAAACAATGAGCAGTTCTTC. Translated, this gives CASSPYGTGGNNEQFF. Joined to the reference TRBV18 and TRBJ2-1 proteins, this CDR3 gives the full variable domain: NAGVMQNPRHLVRRRGQEARLRCSPMKGHSHVYWYRQLPEEGLKFMVYLQKENIIDESGMPKERFSAEFPKEGPSILRIQQVVRGDSAAYFCASSPYGTGGNNEQFFGPGTRLTVL.